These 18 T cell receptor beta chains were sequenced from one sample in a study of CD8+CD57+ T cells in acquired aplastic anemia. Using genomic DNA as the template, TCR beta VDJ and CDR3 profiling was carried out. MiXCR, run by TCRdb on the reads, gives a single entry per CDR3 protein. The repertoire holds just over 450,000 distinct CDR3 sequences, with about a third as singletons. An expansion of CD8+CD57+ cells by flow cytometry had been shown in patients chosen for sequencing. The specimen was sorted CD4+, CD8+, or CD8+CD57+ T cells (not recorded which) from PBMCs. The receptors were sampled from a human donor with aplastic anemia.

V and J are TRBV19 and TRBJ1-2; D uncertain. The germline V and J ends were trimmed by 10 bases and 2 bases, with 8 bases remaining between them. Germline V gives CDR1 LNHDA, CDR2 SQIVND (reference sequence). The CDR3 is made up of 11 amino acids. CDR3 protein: CATGKNYGYTF. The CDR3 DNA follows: TGTGCCACGGGCAAAAACTATGGCTACACCTTC. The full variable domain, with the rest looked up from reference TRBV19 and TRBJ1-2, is DGGITQSPKYLFRKEGQNVTLSCEQNLNHDAMYWYRQDPGQGLRLIYYSQIVNDFQKGDIAEGYSVSREKKESFPLTVTSAQKNPTAFYLCATGKNYGYTFGSGTRLTVV.

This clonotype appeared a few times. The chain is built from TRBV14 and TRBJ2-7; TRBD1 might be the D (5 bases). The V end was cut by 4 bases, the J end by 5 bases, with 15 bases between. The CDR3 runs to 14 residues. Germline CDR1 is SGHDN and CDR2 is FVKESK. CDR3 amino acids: CASSPEIRANEQYF. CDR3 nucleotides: TGTGCCAGCAGCCCCGAAATCAGGGCCAACGAGCAGTACTTC.

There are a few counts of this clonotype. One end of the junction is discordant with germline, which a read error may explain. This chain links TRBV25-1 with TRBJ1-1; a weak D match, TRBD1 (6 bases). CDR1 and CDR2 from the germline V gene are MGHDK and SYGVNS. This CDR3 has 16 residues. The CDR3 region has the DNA TGTGCCGGCAGTGAAGCCTGGGGGGCGACGAACACTGAAGCTTTCTTT. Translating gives CAGSEAWGATNTEAFF.

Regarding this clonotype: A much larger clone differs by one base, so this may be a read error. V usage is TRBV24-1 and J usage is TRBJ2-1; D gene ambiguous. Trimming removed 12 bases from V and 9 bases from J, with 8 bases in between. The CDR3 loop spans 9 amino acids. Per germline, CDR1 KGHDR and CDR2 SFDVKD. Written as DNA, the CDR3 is TGTGCCGTCGGTAGTGAGCAGTTCTTC. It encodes CAVGSEQFF.

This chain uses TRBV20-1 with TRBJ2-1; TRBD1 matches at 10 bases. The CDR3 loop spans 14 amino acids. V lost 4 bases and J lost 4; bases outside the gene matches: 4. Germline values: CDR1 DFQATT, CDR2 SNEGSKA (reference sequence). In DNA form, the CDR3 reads TGCAGTGCTACCCGGGACAGGGGATACAATGAGCAGTTCTTC. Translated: CSATRDRGYNEQFF.

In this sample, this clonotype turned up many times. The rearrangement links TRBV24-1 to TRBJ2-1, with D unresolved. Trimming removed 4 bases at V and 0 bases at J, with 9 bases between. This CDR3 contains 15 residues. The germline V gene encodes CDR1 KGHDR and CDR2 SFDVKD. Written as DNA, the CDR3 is TGTGCCACCAGTGACTCTGCGAGCTCCTACAATGAGCAGTTCTTC. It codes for CATSDSASSYNEQFF.

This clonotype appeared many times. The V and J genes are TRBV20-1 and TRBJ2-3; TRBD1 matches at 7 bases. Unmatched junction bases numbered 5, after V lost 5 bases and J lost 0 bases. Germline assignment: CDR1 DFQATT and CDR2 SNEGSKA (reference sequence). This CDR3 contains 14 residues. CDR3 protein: CSAVGGLSTDTQYF. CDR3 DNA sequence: TGCAGTGCTGTAGGGGGCTTGAGCACAGATACGCAGTATTTT.

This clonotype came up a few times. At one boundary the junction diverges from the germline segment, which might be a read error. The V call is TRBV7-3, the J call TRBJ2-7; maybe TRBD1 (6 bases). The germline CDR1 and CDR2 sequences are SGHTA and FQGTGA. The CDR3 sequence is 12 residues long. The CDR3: CARSLTGIEQYF. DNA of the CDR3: TGTGCCCGCAGCTTAACAGGGATCGAGCAGTACTTC.

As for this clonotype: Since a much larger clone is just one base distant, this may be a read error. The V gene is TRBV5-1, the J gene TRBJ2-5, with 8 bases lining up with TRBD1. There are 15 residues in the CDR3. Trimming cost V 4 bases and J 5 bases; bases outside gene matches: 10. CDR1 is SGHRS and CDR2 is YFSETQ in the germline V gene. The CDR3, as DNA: TGCGCCAGCAGCCAAGTTGAGGACAGGGAGGAGACCCAGTACTTC. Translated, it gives CASSQVEDREETQYF. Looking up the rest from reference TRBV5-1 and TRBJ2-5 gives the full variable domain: KAGVTQTPRYLIKTRGQQVTLSCSPISGHRSVSWYQQTPGQGLQFLFEYFSETQRNKGNFPGRFSGRQFSNSRSEMNVSTLELGDSALYLCASSQVEDREETQYFGPGTRLLVL.

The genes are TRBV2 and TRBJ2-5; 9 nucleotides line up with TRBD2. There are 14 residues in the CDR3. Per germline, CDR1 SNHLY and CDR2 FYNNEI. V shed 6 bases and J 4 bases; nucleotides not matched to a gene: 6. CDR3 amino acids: CASSDLLAGETQYF. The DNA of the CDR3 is TGTGCCAGCAGCGACCTACTAGCGGGAGAGACCCAGTACTTC.

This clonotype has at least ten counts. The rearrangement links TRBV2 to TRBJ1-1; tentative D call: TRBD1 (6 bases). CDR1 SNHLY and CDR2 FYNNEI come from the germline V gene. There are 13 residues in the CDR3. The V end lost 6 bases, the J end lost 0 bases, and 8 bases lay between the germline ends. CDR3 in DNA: TGTGCCAGCAGAGGACAGATGAACACTGAAGCTTTCTTT. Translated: CASRGQMNTEAFF.

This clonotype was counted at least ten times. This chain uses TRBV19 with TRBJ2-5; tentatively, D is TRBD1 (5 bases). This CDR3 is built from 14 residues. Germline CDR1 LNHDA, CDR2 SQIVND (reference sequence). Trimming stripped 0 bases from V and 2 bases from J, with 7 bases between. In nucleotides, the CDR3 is TGTGCCAGTAGTATAGATAGGGGTCAAGAGACCCAGTACTTC. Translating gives CASSIDRGQETQYF.

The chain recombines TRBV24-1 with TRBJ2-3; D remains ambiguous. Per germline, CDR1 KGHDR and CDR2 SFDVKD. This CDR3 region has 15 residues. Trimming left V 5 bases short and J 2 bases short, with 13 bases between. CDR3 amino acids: CATSATGELTDTQYF. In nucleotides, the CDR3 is TGTGCCACCAGTGCAACGGGTGAGCTCACAGATACGCAGTATTTT.

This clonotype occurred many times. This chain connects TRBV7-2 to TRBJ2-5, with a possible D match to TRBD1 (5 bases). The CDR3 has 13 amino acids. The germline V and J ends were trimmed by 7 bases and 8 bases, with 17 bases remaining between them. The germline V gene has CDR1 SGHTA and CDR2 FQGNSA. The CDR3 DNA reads TGTGCCAGCATCATAAGGGGTAGTGGTACCCAGTACTTC. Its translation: CASIIRGSGTQYF.

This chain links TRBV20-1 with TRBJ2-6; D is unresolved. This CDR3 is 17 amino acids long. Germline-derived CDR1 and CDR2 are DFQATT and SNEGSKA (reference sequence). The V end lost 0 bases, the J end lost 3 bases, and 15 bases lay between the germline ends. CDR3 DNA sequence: TGCAGTGCTAGAGATCAAGGGAACTTTGGTGGGGCCAACGTCCTGACTTTC. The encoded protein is CSARDQGNFGGANVLTF.

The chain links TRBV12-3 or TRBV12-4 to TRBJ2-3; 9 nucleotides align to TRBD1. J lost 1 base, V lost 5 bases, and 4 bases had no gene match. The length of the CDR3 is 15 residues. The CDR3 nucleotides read TGTGCCAGCAGTCCAGGGGACAGGGGCACAGATACGCAGTATTTT. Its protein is CASSPGDRGTDTQYF.

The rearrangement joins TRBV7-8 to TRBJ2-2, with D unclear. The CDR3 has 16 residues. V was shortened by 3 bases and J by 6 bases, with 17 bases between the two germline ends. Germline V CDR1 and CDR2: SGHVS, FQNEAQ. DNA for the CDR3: TGTGCCAGCAGCTTGGTTCGCGCGCTGGTGGCCGGGGAGCTGTTTTTT. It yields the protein CASSLVRALVAGELFF.

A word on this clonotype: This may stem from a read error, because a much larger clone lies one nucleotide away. CDR3 sequence: CVSSLAPTGMETQYF. For the CDR3, the DNA is TGTGTTAGCAGCTTAGCACCGACGGGGATGGAGACCCAGTACTTC. This rearrangement joins TRBV7-7 to TRBJ2-5; tentative D call: TRBD2 (5 bases). There are 15 residues in the CDR3. CDR1 is SSHAT, CDR2 FNYEAQ, per germline (reference sequence). Full variable domain (rest looked up from reference TRBV7-7 and TRBJ2-5): GAGVSQSPRYKVTKRGQDVTLRCDPISSHATLYWYQQALGQGPEFLTYFNYEAQPDKSGLPSDRFSAERPEGSISTLTIQRTEQRDSAMYRCVSSLAPTGMETQYFGPGTRLLVL.